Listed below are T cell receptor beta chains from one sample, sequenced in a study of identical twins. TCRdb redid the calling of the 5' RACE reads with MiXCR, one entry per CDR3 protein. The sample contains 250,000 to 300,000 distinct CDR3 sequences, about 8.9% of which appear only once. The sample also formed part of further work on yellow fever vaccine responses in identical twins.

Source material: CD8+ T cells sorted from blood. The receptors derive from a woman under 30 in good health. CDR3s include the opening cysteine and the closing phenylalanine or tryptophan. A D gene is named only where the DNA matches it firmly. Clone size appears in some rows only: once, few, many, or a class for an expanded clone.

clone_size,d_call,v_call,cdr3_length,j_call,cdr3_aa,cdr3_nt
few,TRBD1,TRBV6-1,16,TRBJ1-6,CASNQDPDRVNSPLHF,TGTGCCAGCAATCAGGACCCGGACAGGGTGAATTCACCCCTCCACTTT
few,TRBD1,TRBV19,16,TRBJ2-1,CASSLTTGGGRNEQFF,TGTGCCAGTAGTTTGACTACAGGGGGCGGTCGCAATGAGCAGTTCTTC
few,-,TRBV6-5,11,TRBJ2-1,CASRSGLEQFF,TGTGCCAGCAGATCCGGACTAGAGCAGTTCTTC
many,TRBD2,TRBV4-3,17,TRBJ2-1,CASSQEWTSGRSNEQFF,TGCGCCAGCAGCCAAGAATGGACTAGCGGGAGATCCAATGAGCAGTTCTTC
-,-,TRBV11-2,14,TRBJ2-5,CASSSFVAQETQYF,TGTGCCAGCAGCAGCTTTGTAGCTCAAGAGACCCAGTACTTC
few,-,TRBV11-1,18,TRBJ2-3,CASSTIPRNILGTDTQYF,TGTGCCAGCAGCACAATACCTCGGAATATCTTGGGGACAGATACGCAGTATTTT
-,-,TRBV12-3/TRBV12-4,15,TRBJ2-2,CASSKPGYRTGELFF,TGTGCCAGCAGCAAACCAGGGTATCGCACCGGGGAGCTGTTTTTT
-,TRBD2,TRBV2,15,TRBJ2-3,CASSEGGLATDTQYF,TGTGCCAGCAGTGAAGGGGGACTAGCGACAGATACGCAGTATTTT
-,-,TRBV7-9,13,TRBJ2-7,CASSLRADDEQYF,TGTGCCAGCAGCTTACGGGCGGATGACGAGCAGTACTTC
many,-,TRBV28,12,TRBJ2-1,CASSLGINEQFF,TGTGCCAGCAGTTTAGGTATCAATGAGCAGTTCTTC
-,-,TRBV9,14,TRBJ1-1,CASSPPPSSTEAFF,TGTGCCAGCAGCCCCCCCCCGTCTTCCACTGAAGCTTTCTTT
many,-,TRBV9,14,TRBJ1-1,CASSDDGENTEAFF,TGTGCCAGCAGCGACGACGGGGAGAACACTGAAGCTTTCTTT
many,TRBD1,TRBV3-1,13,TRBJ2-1,CASSRGQGTEQFF,TGTGCCAGCAGTCGAGGACAGGGCACTGAGCAGTTCTTC
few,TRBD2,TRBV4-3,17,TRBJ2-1,CASSQDPYGVAGGPQFF,TGCGCCAGCAGCCAAGATCCGTACGGTGTAGCGGGAGGGCCCCAGTTCTTC
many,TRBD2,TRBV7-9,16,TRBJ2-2,CASSPRAGENTGELFF,TGTGCCAGCAGCCCGAGGGCGGGAGAGAACACCGGGGAGCTGTTTTTT
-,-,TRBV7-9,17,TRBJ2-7,CASSLFPGAGSSYEQYF,TGTGCCAGCAGCTTGTTCCCCGGGGCTGGCAGCTCCTACGAGCAGTACTTC
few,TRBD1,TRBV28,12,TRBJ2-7,CASGDRAYEQYF,TGTGCCAGCGGGGACAGGGCCTACGAGCAGTACTTC
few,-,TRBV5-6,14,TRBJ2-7,CASSSGLPIYEQYF,TGTGCCAGCAGCTCGGGACTTCCAATCTACGAGCAGTACTTC
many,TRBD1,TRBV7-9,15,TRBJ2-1,CASSSDREPYNEQFF,TGTGCCAGCAGCTCCGACAGGGAGCCCTACAATGAGCAGTTCTTC
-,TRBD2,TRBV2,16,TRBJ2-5,CASSALTGLVAETQYF,TGTGCCAGCAGTGCCCTAACGGGACTAGTTGCAGAGACCCAGTACTTC
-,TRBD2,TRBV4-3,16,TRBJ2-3,CASSQFLAGSTDTQYF,TGCGCCAGCAGCCAGTTCCTAGCGGGGAGCACAGATACGCAGTATTTT
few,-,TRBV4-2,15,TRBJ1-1,CASSQELRANTEAFF,TGTGCCAGCAGCCAAGAGCTTCGGGCGAACACTGAAGCTTTCTTT
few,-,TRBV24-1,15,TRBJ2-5,CATSGREVAGETQYF,TGTGCCACCAGTGGCAGGGAAGTGGCTGGGGAGACCCAGTACTTC
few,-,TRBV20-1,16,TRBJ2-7,CSARDLDSGPSYEQYF,TGCAGTGCTAGAGATCTAGATAGCGGACCCTCCTACGAGCAGTACTTC
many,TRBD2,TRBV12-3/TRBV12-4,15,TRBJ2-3,CASSLPRGNTDTQYF,TGTGCCAGCAGTTTACCGCGGGGGAACACAGATACGCAGTATTTT
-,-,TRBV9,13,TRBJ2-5,CASSVLGGETQYF,TGTGCCAGCAGCGTATTGGGCGGGGAGACCCAGTACTTC
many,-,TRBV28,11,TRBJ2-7,CASTQGYEQYF,TGTGCCAGCACTCAGGGCTACGAGCAGTACTTC
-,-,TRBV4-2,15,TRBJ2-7,CASSQEVESYEWQYF,TGTGCCAGCAGCCAAGAAGTGGAGAGTTACGAGTGGCAGTACTTC
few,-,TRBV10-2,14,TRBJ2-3,CASSESVGTDTQYF,TGCGCCAGCAGTGAGTCAGTGGGAACAGATACGCAGTATTTT